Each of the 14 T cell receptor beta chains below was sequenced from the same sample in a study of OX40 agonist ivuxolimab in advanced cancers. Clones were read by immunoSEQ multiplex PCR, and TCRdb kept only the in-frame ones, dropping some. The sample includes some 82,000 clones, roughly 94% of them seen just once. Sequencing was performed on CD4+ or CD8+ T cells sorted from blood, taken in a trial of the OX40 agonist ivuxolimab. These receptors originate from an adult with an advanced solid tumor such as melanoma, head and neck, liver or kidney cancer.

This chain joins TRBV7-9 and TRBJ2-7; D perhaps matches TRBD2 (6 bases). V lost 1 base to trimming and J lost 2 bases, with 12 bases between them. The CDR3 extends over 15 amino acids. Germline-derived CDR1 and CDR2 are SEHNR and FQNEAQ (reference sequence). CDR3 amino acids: CASSLGVGGTYEQYF. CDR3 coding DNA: TGTGCCAGCAGCTTAGGGGTGGGCGGGACCTACGAGCAGTACTTC.

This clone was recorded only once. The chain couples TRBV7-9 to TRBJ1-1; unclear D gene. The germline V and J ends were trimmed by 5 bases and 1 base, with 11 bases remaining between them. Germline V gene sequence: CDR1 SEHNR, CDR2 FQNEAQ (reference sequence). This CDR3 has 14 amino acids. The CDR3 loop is CASSRVLGNTEAFF. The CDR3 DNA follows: TGTGCCAGCAGCAGGGTACTGGGGAACACTGAAGCTTTCTTT. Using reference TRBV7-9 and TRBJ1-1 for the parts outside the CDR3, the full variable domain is DTGVSQNPRHKITKRGQNVTFRCDPISEHNRLYWYRQTLGQGPEFLTYFQNEAQLEKSRLLSDRFSAERPKGSFSTLEIQRTEQGDSAMYLCASSRVLGNTEAFFGQGTRLTVV.

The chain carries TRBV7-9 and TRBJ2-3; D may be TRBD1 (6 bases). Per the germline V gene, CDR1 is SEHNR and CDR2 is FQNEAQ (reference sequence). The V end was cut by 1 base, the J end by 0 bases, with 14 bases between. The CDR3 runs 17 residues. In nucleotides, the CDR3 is TGTGCCAGCAGCTTAGGGCAAAGGGACATTAGCACAGATACGCAGTATTTT. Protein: CASSLGQRDISTDTQYF.

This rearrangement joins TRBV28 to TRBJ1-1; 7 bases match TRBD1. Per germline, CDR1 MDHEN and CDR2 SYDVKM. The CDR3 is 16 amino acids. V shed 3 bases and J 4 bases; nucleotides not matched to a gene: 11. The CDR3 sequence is CASSFRSRGIGTEAFF. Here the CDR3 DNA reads TGTGCCAGCAGTTTCAGGAGCAGGGGGATAGGCACTGAAGCTTTCTTT.

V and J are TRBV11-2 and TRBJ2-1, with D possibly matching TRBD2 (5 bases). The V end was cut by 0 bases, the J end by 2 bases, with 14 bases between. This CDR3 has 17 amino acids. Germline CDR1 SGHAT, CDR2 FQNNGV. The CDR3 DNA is TGTGCCAGCAGCTTAGAGCCCGATAGCGTTGCCTACAATGAGCAGTTCTTC. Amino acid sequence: CASSLEPDSVAYNEQFF.

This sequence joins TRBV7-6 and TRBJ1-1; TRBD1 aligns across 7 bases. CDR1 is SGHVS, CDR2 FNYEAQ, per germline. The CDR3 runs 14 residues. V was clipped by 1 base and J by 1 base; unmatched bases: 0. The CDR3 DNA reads TGTGCCAGCAGCTTAGGACAGGGGAACACTGAAGCTTTCTTT. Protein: CASSLGQGNTEAFF.

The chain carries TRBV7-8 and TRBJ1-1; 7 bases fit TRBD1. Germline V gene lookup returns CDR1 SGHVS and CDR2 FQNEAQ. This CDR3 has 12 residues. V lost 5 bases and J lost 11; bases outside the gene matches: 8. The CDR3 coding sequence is TGTGCCAGCAGCCCCGACAGGGCATCGGCTTTCTTT. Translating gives CASSPDRASAFF.

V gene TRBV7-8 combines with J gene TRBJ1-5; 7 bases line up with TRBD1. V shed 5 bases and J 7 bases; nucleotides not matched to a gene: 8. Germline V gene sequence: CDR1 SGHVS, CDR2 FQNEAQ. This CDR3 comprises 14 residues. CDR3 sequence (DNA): TGTGCCAGCAGCCAACACAGGGGAGGACAGCCCCAGCATTTT. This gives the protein CASSQHRGGQPQHF.

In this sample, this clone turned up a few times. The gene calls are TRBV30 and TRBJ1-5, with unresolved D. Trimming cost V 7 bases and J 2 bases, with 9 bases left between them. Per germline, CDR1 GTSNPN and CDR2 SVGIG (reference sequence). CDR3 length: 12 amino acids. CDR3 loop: CAYQEGNQPQHF. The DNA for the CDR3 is TGTGCCTACCAGGAGGGCAATCAGCCCCAGCATTTT.

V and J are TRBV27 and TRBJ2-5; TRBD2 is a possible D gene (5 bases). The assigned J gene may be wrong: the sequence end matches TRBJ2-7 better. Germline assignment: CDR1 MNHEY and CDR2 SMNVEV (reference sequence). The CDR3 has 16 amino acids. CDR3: CASSFRPPGDSYEQYF. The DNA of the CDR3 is TGTGCCAGCAGTTTTAGACCGCCCGGGGACTCCTACGAGCAGTACTTC.

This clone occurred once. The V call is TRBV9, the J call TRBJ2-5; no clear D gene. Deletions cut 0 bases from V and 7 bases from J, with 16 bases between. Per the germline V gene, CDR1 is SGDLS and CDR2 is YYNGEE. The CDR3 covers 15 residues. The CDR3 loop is CASSVDETALGTQYF. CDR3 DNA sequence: TGTGCCAGCAGCGTAGACGAGACCGCGCTGGGGACCCAGTACTTC.

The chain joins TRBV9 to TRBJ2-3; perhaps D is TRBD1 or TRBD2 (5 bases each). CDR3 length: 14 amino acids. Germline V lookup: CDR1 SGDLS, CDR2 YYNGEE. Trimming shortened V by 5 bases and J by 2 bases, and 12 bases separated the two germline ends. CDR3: CASRPGPYTDTQYF. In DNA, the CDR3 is TGTGCCAGCAGACCGGGACCATACACAGATACGCAGTATTTT.

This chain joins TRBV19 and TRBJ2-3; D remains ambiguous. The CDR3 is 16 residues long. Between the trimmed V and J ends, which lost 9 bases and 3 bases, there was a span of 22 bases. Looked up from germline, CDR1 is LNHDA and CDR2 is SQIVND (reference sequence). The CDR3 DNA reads TGTGCCAGCTTAAAAAGGGCTGGCGAAGTAACAGATACGCAGTATTTT. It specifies CASLKRAGEVTDTQYF.

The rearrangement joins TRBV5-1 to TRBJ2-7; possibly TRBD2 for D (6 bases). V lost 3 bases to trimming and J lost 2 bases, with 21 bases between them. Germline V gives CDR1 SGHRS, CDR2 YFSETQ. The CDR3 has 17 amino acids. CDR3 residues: CASSWDSRTQMTYEQYF. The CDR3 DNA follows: TGCGCCAGCAGCTGGGACTCCCGGACGCAGATGACCTACGAGCAGTACTTC.